The 26 T cell receptor beta chains below were found in one sample sequenced in a study of T cells in Graves' hyperthyroidism and ophthalmopathy. RNA transcripts served as the template for amplifying TCR beta CDR3 regions. First-round RT-PCR of the TCR CDR3 relied on the HTBI primer set. A single record per CDR3 protein comes from TCRdb applying MiXCR to the multiplex PCR reads. The repertoire holds roughly 700,000 distinct CDR3 sequences, with around a sixth as singletons. The sample consisted of blood. The receptor set was obtained from a man aged 45-65 years with Graves' hyperthyroidism.

This clonotype turned up a few times. This chain uses TRBV7-3 with TRBJ2-1, with 8 positions matching TRBD1. The V segment lost 5 bases and the J segment 0 bases; nucleotides outside the gene matches: 3. Per the germline V gene, CDR1 is SGHTA and CDR2 is FQGTGA. The length of the CDR3 is 15 residues. CDR3 region: CASSRGTGSYNEQFF. The CDR3 nucleotides read TGTGCCAGCAGCCGCGGGACAGGCTCCTACAATGAGCAGTTCTTC.

The chain is built from TRBV27 and TRBJ2-1, with D maybe TRBD1 (5 bases). The germline V gene encodes CDR1 MNHEY and CDR2 SMNVEV (reference sequence). This CDR3 has 15 residues. V was pared by 5 bases and J by 5 bases, with 16 bases between. CDR3 DNA sequence: TGTGCCAGCAGTCCCCATGGCAGGGTAAACAATGAGCAGTTCTTC. This translates into CASSPHGRVNNEQFF.

The rearrangement links TRBV20-1 to TRBJ2-7; D tentatively reads TRBD1 or TRBD2 (5 bases each). The germline gives CDR1 DFQATT, CDR2 SNEGSKA (reference sequence). This CDR3 is built from 13 residues. Deletions cut 6 bases from V and 5 bases from J, with 17 bases between. CDR3 coding DNA: TGCAGTGCGATGCCGGGACCCCCGGACGAGCAGTACTTC. Amino acid sequence: CSAMPGPPDEQYF.

The sample holds many counts of this clonotype. The rearrangement links TRBV6-5 to TRBJ1-2; D unresolved. Germline-derived CDR1 and CDR2 are MNHEY and SVGAGI. This CDR3 is built from 13 residues. The V gene lost 0 bases and the J gene lost 4 bases, with 6 bases spanning the gap. The CDR3 bases are TGTGCCAGCAGTTACTCGGGCCTCTATGGCTACACCTTC. This translates into CASSYSGLYGYTF.

V usage is TRBV7-3 and J usage is TRBJ2-5; possibly TRBD2 for D (7 bases). Per germline, CDR1 SGHTA and CDR2 FQGTGA. Deletions cut 1 base from V and 5 bases from J, with 14 bases between. The CDR3 sequence is 15 residues long. The CDR3 protein is CASSLKGGGSETQYF. In DNA form, the CDR3 reads TGTGCCAGCAGCTTAAAAGGGGGGGGAAGCGAGACCCAGTACTTC.

V gene TRBV18 combines with J gene TRBJ1-4; D ambiguous. Germline V gene sequence: CDR1 KGHSH, CDR2 LQKENI. Between the trimmed V and J ends, which lost 3 bases and 0 bases, there was a span of 5 bases. The CDR3 runs to 14 residues. CDR3 in amino acids: CASSPETTNEKLFF. The CDR3 nucleotides are TGTGCCAGCTCACCTGAGACAACTAATGAAAAACTGTTTTTT.

This chain joins TRBV7-9 and TRBJ1-4, with D uncertain. V was cut by 4 bases and J by 8 bases, with 14 bases left in between. This CDR3 has 14 residues. CDR1 is SEHNR, CDR2 FQNEAQ, per germline (reference sequence). DNA of the CDR3: TGTGCCAGCAGCTCTTCGGGCGGTGGAGAAAAACTGTTTTTT. Protein product: CASSSSGGGEKLFF.

V usage is TRBV6-1 and J usage is TRBJ2-1; TRBD2 aligns across 14 bases. The germline gives CDR1 MNHNS, CDR2 SASEGT. J was trimmed by 2 bases and V by 6 bases; bases with no gene match: 6. The CDR3 extends over 17 amino acids. CDR3 sequence reads: CASRGTSGSGPYNEQFF. The CDR3 coding sequence is TGTGCCAGCAGAGGGACTAGCGGGAGCGGCCCCTACAATGAGCAGTTCTTC.

This clonotype was seen a few times. This chain's CDR3 is CASSADRGRQPQHF. CDR3 DNA: TGTGCCAGCAGCGCTGACAGGGGGAGACAGCCCCAGCATTTT. V gene TRBV7-2 combines with J gene TRBJ1-5, with 9 bases fitting TRBD1. There are 14 residues in the CDR3. Germline V lookup: CDR1 SGHTA, CDR2 FQGNSA. The V segment lost 5 bases and the J segment 7 bases; nucleotides outside the gene matches: 6.

This clonotype was detected many times. The J gene is TRBJ2-1, the V gene TRBV29-1; weak D call: TRBD1 (6 bases). Per the germline V gene, CDR1 is SQVTM and CDR2 is ANQGSEA. CDR3 size: 13 residues. Trimming took off 7 bases at V and 3 bases at J, with 13 bases between the two ends. The CDR3 protein is CSGTGIFYNEQFF. The CDR3 DNA follows: TGCAGCGGAACAGGGATCTTCTACAATGAGCAGTTCTTC.

This clonotype occurred many times. J is TRBJ1-1 and V is TRBV28; unclear D gene. Germline loops: CDR1 MDHEN, CDR2 SYDVKM. This CDR3 is built from 14 residues. V lost 7 bases to trimming and J lost 2 bases, with 14 bases between them. For the CDR3, the DNA is TGTGCCAGCATACTGCGGGCACTCAACACTGAAGCTTTCTTT. It yields the protein CASILRALNTEAFF.

Worth noting for this clonotype: This could be a read error, since a much larger clone is one nucleotide away. J is TRBJ1-4 and V is TRBV9; D may be TRBD1 (5 bases). CDR1 and CDR2 from the germline V gene are SGDLS and YYNGEE. There are 15 residues in the CDR3. Trimming left V 2 bases short and J 4 bases short, with 12 bases between. The CDR3 loop is CASSVGDRDNEKLFF. DNA for the CDR3: TGTGCCAGCAGCGTCGGGGACCGAGATAATGAAAAACTGTTTTTT.

The V and J genes are TRBV9 and TRBJ1-3; 9 nucleotides match TRBD1. V lost 4 bases to trimming and J lost 0 bases; unmatched junction nucleotides: 5. This CDR3 spans 16 amino acids. Germline CDR1 SGDLS, CDR2 YYNGEE. The CDR3 loop reads CASSSLTGGSGNTIYF. CDR3 coding DNA: TGTGCCAGCAGCTCCCTGACAGGGGGCTCTGGAAACACCATATATTTT.

The sample holds many counts of this clonotype. The chain uses TRBV28 and TRBJ2-7; a possible D gene is TRBD2 (7 bases). Germline V CDR1 and CDR2: MDHEN, SYDVKM. This CDR3 comprises 17 residues. V lost 4 bases and J lost 2, with 21 bases in between. CDR3 residues: CASSSPRSGGAPYEQYF. Written as DNA, the CDR3 is TGTGCCAGCAGTTCCCCGCGATCGGGGGGCGCCCCCTACGAGCAGTACTTC.

The chain recombines TRBV2 with TRBJ2-2, with D perhaps matching TRBD1 or TRBD2 (5 bases each). V was clipped by 11 bases and J by 2 bases, with 15 bases between them. Germline CDR1 SNHLY, CDR2 FYNNEI. CDR3 size: 14 residues. DNA of the CDR3: TGTGCCCCCAACCGGGACGGCAACACCGGGGAGCTGTTTTTT. This translates into CAPNRDGNTGELFF.

This clonotype was seen repeatedly, ten times or more. J is TRBJ2-1 and V is TRBV11-2; D not resolved. The germline gives CDR1 SGHAT, CDR2 FQNNGV. V lost 0 bases to trimming and J lost 4 bases, with 7 bases between them. This CDR3 spans 14 amino acids. The DNA for the CDR3 is TGTGCCAGCAGCTTAGAACAGATTTACAATGAGCAGTTCTTC. Translated: CASSLEQIYNEQFF.

This clonotype has a handful of counts. This chain connects TRBV18 to TRBJ2-7, with D unresolved. The germline gives CDR1 KGHSH, CDR2 LQKENI. The CDR3 totals 15 residues. V was cut by 6 bases and J by 0 bases, with 15 bases left in between. The CDR3 loop reads CASSPTLRSSYEQYF. CDR3 in DNA: TGTGCCAGCTCCCCGACGCTCAGGAGCTCCTACGAGCAGTACTTC.

The chain carries TRBV4-1 and TRBJ2-2; D is possibly TRBD1 or TRBD2 (5 bases each). CDR1 and CDR2 from the germline V gene are MGHRA and YSYEKL. With 2 bases removed from V and 0 bases from J, the gap between germline ends came to 16 bases. This CDR3 comprises 18 residues. The CDR3 coding sequence is TGCGCCAGCAGCCAAAGCCCCGGGACGTACTCGAACACCGGGGAGCTGTTTTTT. Amino acid sequence: CASSQSPGTYSNTGELFF.

This clonotype was counted at least ten times. This chain joins TRBV20-1 and TRBJ2-1, with D unresolved. The V and J ends lost 3 bases and 4 bases respectively, with 16 bases between them. Per germline, CDR1 DFQATT and CDR2 SNEGSKA (reference sequence). The CDR3 spans 15 residues. This chain's CDR3 is CSARGSNPAYNEQFF. The DNA of the CDR3 is TGCAGTGCTAGGGGATCGAATCCCGCTTACAATGAGCAGTTCTTC.

This chain joins TRBV5-1 and TRBJ2-1, with D possibly being TRBD1 (5 bases). The CDR3 runs to 15 residues. The germline V gene encodes CDR1 SGHRS and CDR2 YFSETQ. Trimming left V 1 base short and J 4 bases short, with 12 bases between. CDR3 bases: TGCGCCAGCAGCTTGCAGGGCACGTCATACAATGAGCAGTTCTTC. This sequence encodes CASSLQGTSYNEQFF.

The J gene is TRBJ2-1, the V gene TRBV25-1; D might be TRBD1 or TRBD2, each matching 5 bases. The length of the CDR3 is 15 residues. Germline V gene sequence: CDR1 MGHDK, CDR2 SYGVNS. Trimming took off 7 bases at V and 3 bases at J, with 16 bases between the two ends. CDR3 coding DNA: TGTGCCAGCAATGGGGCAGCGGCCATCTACAATGAGCAGTTCTTC. Amino acids: CASNGAAAIYNEQFF.

This clonotype was recorded many times. The chain joins TRBV7-3 to TRBJ2-1; 9 bases agree with TRBD2. The CDR3 totals 16 residues. Trimming took 5 bases from V and 7 from J; bases not matched to a gene: 12. Germline V lookup: CDR1 SGHTA, CDR2 FQGTGA. The CDR3 loop is CASSKRGLAGWNEQFF. CDR3 in DNA: TGTGCCAGCAGCAAAAGGGGGCTAGCGGGATGGAATGAGCAGTTCTTC.

The J gene is TRBJ1-2, the V gene TRBV6-2 or TRBV6-3; 10 nucleotides align to TRBD1. Germline CDR1 is MNHEY and CDR2 is SVGEGT. The CDR3 sequence is 17 residues long. Losses at the gene ends were 4 bases for V and 3 bases for J; bases not matched to a gene: 11. The CDR3 DNA follows: TGTGCCAGCAGTTTTTTGGACAGGGGGAAGGAGGACTATGGCTACACCTTC. Translation: CASSFLDRGKEDYGYTF.

This clonotype was detected ten times or more. The rearrangement uses TRBV7-8 and TRBJ1-5; D ambiguous. The ends were cut back, 0 bases at V and 4 bases at J, with 4 bases in the middle. From germline, CDR1 is SGHVS and CDR2 FQNEAQ. There are 13 residues in the CDR3. The DNA of the CDR3 is TGTGCCAGCAGCTTAGCTGTGAATCAGCCCCAGCATTTT. This gives the protein CASSLAVNQPQHF.

CDR3 amino acids: CASSDTARGNTGELFF. The DNA for the CDR3 is TGTGCCAGCAGTGATACAGCAAGGGGAAACACCGGGGAGCTGTTTTTT. The chain links TRBV25-1 to TRBJ2-2, with a weak D call TRBD1 (5 bases). There are 16 residues in the CDR3. V dropped 3 bases and J dropped 2 bases, with 13 bases sitting between them. Looked up from germline, CDR1 is MGHDK and CDR2 is SYGVNS. Combining the CDR3 with reference TRBV25-1 and TRBJ2-2 gives the whole variable domain EADIYQTPRYLVIGTGKKITLECSQTMGHDKMYWYQQDPGMELHLIHYSYGVNSTEKGDLSSESTVSRIRTEHFPLTLESARPSHTSQYLCASSDTARGNTGELFFGEGSRLTVL.

The rearrangement uses TRBV20-1 and TRBJ2-3; 13 bases line up with TRBD2. V lost 1 base to trimming and J lost 0 bases; unmatched junction nucleotides: 1. CDR1 and CDR2 (germline): DFQATT, SNEGSKA (reference sequence). CDR3 size: 16 residues. The CDR3 reads CSARVLAGGSTDTQYF. CDR3 DNA: TGCAGTGCTAGAGTACTAGCGGGAGGGAGCACAGATACGCAGTATTTT.